The clone carrying this T cell receptor beta chain was picked up many times. V lost 3 bases, J lost 4 bases, and 7 bases stayed unmatched. Per germline, CDR1 MNHEY and CDR2 SMNVEV (reference sequence). CDR3 length equals 15 residues. The data were obtained in a study of T-cell memory formation after mild COVID-19. MiXCR, run by TCRdb on the 5' RACE reads, gives a single entry per CDR3 protein. The table includes approximately 290,000 distinct CDR3 sequences, roughly 8% detected once. The chain has TRBV27 and TRBJ2-3; 7 nucleotides line up with TRBD2. The sample was PBMCs or a T cell subset sorted from them (not recorded which). The clonotype comes from a man aged 18 to 30 who had mild COVID-19 (a few samples of this study predate the infection). Cell type and time point are not known. The CDR3 loop is CASSFGGKPPDTQYF. In nucleotides, the CDR3 is TGTGCCAGCAGTTTCGGGGGGAAGCCCCCAGATACGCAGTATTTT.